This entry is about one T cell receptor beta chain. The sample belongs to a study of blood T cell repertoires in COVID-19. For the study at large: COVID-19 samples, acute and convalescent, were from the United States, Italy and Spain. T cells, B-cell-depleted T cells, or PBMCs provided the cDNA or gDNA that served as material.

Repertoires were generated with immunoSEQ multiplex PCR, while TCRdb's copy carries only in-frame clones and drops some. In the table there are 150,000 to 200,000 clones, 81% of which are singletons. The TCR sequence derives from a woman between 40 and 50 years old with acute COVID-19. Sequencing input: PBMCs or T cells enriched from blood (not recorded which).

The CDR3 DNA sequence: TGCGCCAGCAGCTTGGAGCACGCGCAGTATTTT. Translating it yields CASSLEHAQYF. The J gene is TRBJ2-3, the V gene TRBV5-1; no clear D. Trimming took 0 bases from V and 10 from J, leaving 6 bases between them. The CDR3 has 11 residues. Per germline, CDR1 SGHRS and CDR2 YFSETQ.